The rows below give T cell receptor beta chains drawn from one sample of a study of chemoradiotherapy in HPV16-positive cancers. TCRdb keeps only in-frame clones here, not all; method: immunoSEQ multiplex PCR. The data contain about a thousand clones, 82% of them singletons. The material was tumor tissue, obtained from a patient who underwent chemoradiotherapy. All receptors derive from a human donor with HPV-associated anogenital cancer. The CDR3 runs from the conserved cysteine through the conserved F or W.

j_gene: TRBJ1-5
v_gene: TRBV7-9
CDR3aa: CASSSPGTLGQPQHF

j_gene: TRBJ2-2
v_gene: TRBV7-9
CDR3aa: CASRSTGTSWSGELFF

j_gene: TRBJ2-7
v_gene: TRBV6-6
CDR3aa: CASSPMGNFEQYF

j_gene: TRBJ1-6
v_gene: TRBV27
CDR3aa: CASSFGVVQGRSPLHF

j_gene: TRBJ2-2
v_gene: TRBV12-1
CDR3aa: CASSLRTSGGEANTGELFF

j_gene: TRBJ2-2
v_gene: TRBV5-4
CDR3aa: CASSPDRFSNTGELFF

j_gene: TRBJ1-1
v_gene: TRBV25-1
CDR3aa: CASTTKDRGLNTEAFF

j_gene: TRBJ2-3
v_gene: TRBV6-1
CDR3aa: CASSEILAGGPDTQYF

j_gene: TRBJ2-7
v_gene: TRBV27
CDR3aa: CASSLTGTAYEQYF

j_gene: TRBJ1-4
v_gene: TRBV9
CDR3aa: CASSVGGTMAGEKLFF

j_gene: TRBJ2-3
v_gene: TRBV19
CDR3aa: CASSARQGGFRDTQYF

j_gene: TRBJ1-1
v_gene: TRBV7-6
CDR3aa: CASSPYRQGDTEAFF

j_gene: TRBJ1-2
v_gene: TRBV6-6
CDR3aa: CASTQGGYGYTF

j_gene: TRBJ2-7
v_gene: TRBV5-1
CDR3aa: CASSLGQAGLEQYF

j_gene: TRBJ2-3
v_gene: TRBV5-5
CDR3aa: CASSRPSGGPYTDTQYF

j_gene: TRBJ2-7
v_gene: TRBV9
CDR3aa: CASSDDSRSYEQYF

j_gene: TRBJ2-1
v_gene: TRBV6-4
CDR3aa: CASSDSGKRDINEQFF

j_gene: TRBJ2-1
v_gene: TRBV6-1
CDR3aa: CASSEALPRPNNEQFF

j_gene: TRBJ1-5
v_gene: TRBV10-2
CDR3aa: CASSESKGLQPQHF

j_gene: TRBJ2-7
v_gene: TRBV5-5
CDR3aa: CASSHEPGQSYEQYF

j_gene: TRBJ1-4
v_gene: TRBV10-1
CDR3aa: CASRGQGGAGNEKLFF

j_gene: TRBJ2-3
v_gene: TRBV9
CDR3aa: CASSPRDYVAGTQYF

j_gene: TRBJ2-1
v_gene: TRBV27
CDR3aa: CASSDLSGRANEQFF